Each of the 30 T cell receptor beta chains below was sequenced from the same sample in a study of T cells in localized non-small cell lung cancer. Clones were read by immunoSEQ multiplex PCR, and TCRdb kept only the in-frame ones, dropping some. Of about 21,000 clones in the sample, 84% were seen once. This specimen was peripheral blood, taken before any cancer treatment. The receptors here all came from a man aged 35 to 70 with stage I lung adenocarcinoma.

The rearrangement joins TRBV4-2 to TRBJ2-1; 13 bases agree with TRBD2. Trimming removed 8 bases from V and 10 bases from J; junction bases left unmatched: 11. Per the germline V gene, CDR1 is LGHNA and CDR2 is YNFKEQ. This CDR3 contains 15 residues. The DNA for the CDR3 is TGTGCCAGCTCTCTTACTAGCGGGGGGGCAGGGGAGCAGTTCTTC. Its translation is CASSLTSGGAGEQFF.

The gene calls are TRBV18 and TRBJ2-7; D gene unclear. V lost 5 bases and J lost 4, with 6 bases in between. Germline-derived CDR1 and CDR2 are KGHSH and LQKENI. The CDR3 covers 11 residues. This CDR3 reads CASSDSYEQYF. In DNA, the CDR3 is TGTGCCAGCTCAGATTCATACGAGCAGTACTTC.

The V call is TRBV6-5, the J call TRBJ2-3; TRBD1 matches at 8 bases. With V trimmed by 2 bases and J by 1 base, 2 bases remained unmatched. Germline V gene lookup returns CDR1 MNHEY and CDR2 SVGAGI. This CDR3 spans 15 amino acids. CDR3 nucleotide sequence: TGTGCCAGCAGTTACGAGGGACAGGGCACAGATACGCAGTATTTT. Encoded protein: CASSYEGQGTDTQYF.

The rearrangement uses TRBV9 and TRBJ1-3; D may be TRBD1 (5 bases). V gave up 6 bases and J gave up 3 bases, with 25 bases separating them. The CDR3 has 18 amino acids. Germline-derived CDR1 and CDR2 are SGDLS and YYNGEE. Here the CDR3 reads CASTKGEAGITLGNTIYF. The CDR3 DNA is TGTGCCAGCACCAAGGGAGAAGCAGGGATCACCCTTGGAAACACCATATATTTT.

This clone appeared once. The chain carries TRBV5-6 and TRBJ2-3; 7 nucleotides align to TRBD2. The CDR3 covers 14 residues. The germline gives CDR1 SGHDT, CDR2 YYEEEE. With V trimmed by 4 bases and J by 6 bases, 8 bases remained unmatched. The CDR3 loop reads CASSRGAGDDTQYF. The CDR3 DNA is TGTGCCAGCAGCCGCGGGGCGGGAGATGATACGCAGTATTTT.

The chain recombines TRBV28 with TRBJ2-3; no definite D call. The germline V gene encodes CDR1 MDHEN and CDR2 SYDVKM. V shed 6 bases and J shed 4 bases, with 17 bases lying between them. The CDR3 is 15 amino acids. The CDR3 sequence: CASSLTATGSDTQYF. The CDR3 DNA sequence: TGTGCCAGCAGCCTGACCGCCACCGGTTCAGATACGCAGTATTTT.

This chain connects TRBV12-5 to TRBJ2-3, with no clear D. Germline V lookup: CDR1 LGHNT, CDR2 FRNRAP. This CDR3 has 11 residues. The V and J ends lost 3 bases and 5 bases respectively, with 3 bases between them. CDR3 DNA: TGTGCTAGTGGTTTCGGAGATACGCAGTATTTT. Translated, it gives CASGFGDTQYF.

This clone came up once. The junction and the germline gene differ at one end; a read error may be behind it. The V gene is TRBV10-3, the J gene TRBJ1-5; no definite D call. The CDR3 is 13 residues long. In germline, CDR1 is ENHRY, CDR2 SYGVKD. The CDR3 here is CAISADSDQPQHF. CDR3 DNA sequence: TGTGCCATCAGCGCAGATAGCGATCAGCCCCAGCATTTT.

The V gene is TRBV13, the J gene TRBJ2-7; possible D gene TRBD2, 6 bases. Trimming removed 1 base at V and 4 bases at J, with 14 bases between. The CDR3 runs to 15 residues. CDR1 and CDR2 (germline): PRHDT, FYEKMQ (reference sequence). The CDR3 protein is CASSLARLGGYEQYF. CDR3 nucleotide sequence: TGTGCCAGCAGCTTAGCTCGCCTAGGAGGGTACGAGCAGTACTTC.

The V gene is TRBV18, the J gene TRBJ2-5, with TRBD1 matching 8 bases. The germline gives CDR1 KGHSH, CDR2 LQKENI. The CDR3 covers 18 residues. V shed 4 bases, J shed 4 bases, and the junction held 17 bases outside the gene matches. CDR3 region: CASSRELTGAGVGETQYF. CDR3 DNA sequence: TGTGCCAGCTCACGGGAATTGACAGGGGCTGGAGTTGGAGAGACCCAGTACTTC.

This clone occurred a few times. The rearrangement joins TRBV15 to TRBJ2-7; 10 bases are a match to TRBD1. The CDR3 length is 15 residues. Germline assignment: CDR1 LNHNV and CDR2 YYDKDF (reference sequence). V lost 1 base, J lost 9 bases, and 9 bases stayed unmatched. CDR3 residues: CATSRGGQGLIGQYF. The CDR3, as DNA: TGTGCCACCAGCAGAGGGGGACAGGGGTTAATTGGGCAGTACTTC.

The chain links TRBV4-3 to TRBJ1-6; possibly TRBD1 for D (6 bases). This CDR3 is 17 amino acids long. Germline V CDR1 and CDR2: LGHNA, YSLEER. V was pared by 4 bases and J by 8 bases, with 21 bases between. The CDR3 DNA follows: TGCGCCAGCAGCCCGGGGGTCGGACAGTCCTTAGATTCACCCCTCCACTTT. It codes for CASSPGVGQSLDSPLHF.

The chain recombines TRBV19 with TRBJ1-1; D is unclear. This CDR3 is 14 amino acids long. Deletions cut 9 bases from V and 0 bases from J, with 14 bases between. Per germline, CDR1 LNHDA and CDR2 SQIVND (reference sequence). Here the CDR3 DNA reads TGTGCCAGCTCGAGGACCTTCATGAACACTGAAGCTTTCTTT. Residues: CASSRTFMNTEAFF.

The CDR3 DNA is TGTGCCAGTAGTATGACTAGCGGGACCCTACATGAGCAGTTCTTC. This translates into CASSMTSGTLHEQFF. The chain is built from TRBV19 and TRBJ2-1, with 11 bases fitting TRBD2. The germline V gene has CDR1 LNHDA and CDR2 SQIVND (reference sequence). With 3 bases clipped from V and 8 bases from J, the junction kept 6 bases outside the gene matches. The CDR3 spans 15 residues.

The V gene is TRBV5-1, the J gene TRBJ2-5; D is unclear. V dropped 4 bases and J dropped 5 bases, with 12 bases sitting between them. This CDR3 contains 13 residues. Germline V gene data show CDR1 as SGHRS and CDR2 as YFSETQ. Written as DNA, the CDR3 is TGCGCCAGCAGCCCAAACCAGCGCGAGACCCAGTACTTC. This translates into CASSPNQRETQYF. The full variable domain, completed using reference TRBV5-1 and TRBJ2-5, is KAGVTQTPRYLIKTRGQQVTLSCSPISGHRSVSWYQQTPGQGLQFLFEYFSETQRNKGNFPGRFSGRQFSNSRSEMNVSTLELGDSALYLCASSPNQRETQYFGPGTRLLVL.

V usage is TRBV7-2 and J usage is TRBJ2-7; the D gene is possibly TRBD2 (6 bases). CDR1 SGHTA and CDR2 FQGNSA come from the germline V gene. Trimming removed 7 bases from V and 2 bases from J, with 15 bases in between. CDR3 length equals 14 residues. CDR3 sequence: CASTILGGTYEQYF. The CDR3, as DNA: TGTGCCAGCACCATTCTCGGGGGTACCTACGAGCAGTACTTC.

The V call is TRBV5-1, the J call TRBJ2-3; a weak D match, TRBD2 (6 bases). Trimming pared 5 bases from V and 1 base from J, leaving 11 bases between. The CDR3 contains 14 residues. Germline values: CDR1 SGHRS, CDR2 YFSETQ. CDR3 residues: CASRLASGTDTQYF. In DNA, the CDR3 is TGCGCCAGCAGACTAGCCTCTGGCACAGATACGCAGTATTTT.

J is TRBJ2-1 and V is TRBV4-3, with D possibly TRBD2 on 6 matching bases. The CDR3 contains 16 residues. The V gene's germline CDR1 is LGHNA and CDR2 YSLEER. V was pared by 2 bases and J by 10 bases, with 21 bases between. CDR3 in DNA: TGCGCCAGCAGCCAACAAGGGACCCGGGAGATAAGCGAGCAGTTCTTC. This encodes CASSQQGTREISEQFF.

The V call is TRBV20-1, the J call TRBJ2-7, with D perhaps TRBD2 (5 bases). Deletions cut 7 bases from V and 5 bases from J, with 12 bases between. The CDR3 is made up of 11 amino acids. CDR1 is DFQATT and CDR2 is SNEGSKA in the germline V gene (reference sequence). The chain's CDR3 is CSVSRTDEQYF. CDR3 nucleotide sequence: TGCAGTGTATCTAGGACTGACGAGCAGTACTTC.

This chain links TRBV12-1 with TRBJ2-1; the D segment call TRBD2 is taken from the table without a DNA check. TRBV12-1 is flagged as a pseudogene. The CDR3 consists of 14 residues. CDR3 in amino acids: CASSFESSYNEQFF. For the CDR3, the DNA is TGTGCCAGCAGCTTTGAGAGTTCCTACAATGAGCAGTTCTTC.

This chain joins TRBV7-3 and TRBJ2-3; TRBD2 aligns across 11 bases. J gave up 2 bases and V 5 bases, and 6 bases lay outside the gene matches. CDR3 length: 16 residues. Germline loops: CDR1 SGHTA, CDR2 FQGTGA. CDR3 sequence (DNA): TGTGCCAGCAGCCCCGGGACTAGCGGTGACACAGATACGCAGTATTTT. It specifies CASSPGTSGDTDTQYF. The variable domain in full, with the rest retrieved from reference TRBV7-3 and TRBJ2-3, is GAGVSQTPSNKVTEKGKYVELRCDPISGHTALYWYRQSLGQGPEFLIYFQGTGAADDSGLPNDRFFAVRPEGSVSTLKIQRTERGDSAVYLCASSPGTSGDTDTQYFGPGTRLTVL.

J is TRBJ1-4 and V is TRBV4-1; the match to TRBD1 covers 7 bases. Germline CDR1 and CDR2: MGHRA and YSYEKL. With 3 bases clipped from V and 6 bases from J, the junction kept 4 bases outside the gene matches. This CDR3 comprises 14 residues. CDR3: CASSQRDRDEKLFF. CDR3 nucleotides: TGCGCCAGCAGCCAGAGAGACAGGGATGAAAAACTGTTTTTT.

The sample holds a few counts of this clone. The chain has TRBV7-9 and TRBJ1-2; 7 nucleotides match TRBD1. The CDR3 is 12 residues long. In germline, CDR1 is SEHNR, CDR2 FQNEAQ (reference sequence). The V gene end was trimmed by 5 bases and the J gene end by 6 bases; junction bases not matched to a gene: 3. CDR3 DNA: TGTGCCAGCAGCAAGGGGGCGGATGGCTACACCTTC. Amino acid sequence: CASSKGADGYTF.

This sequence joins TRBV9 and TRBJ2-7; TRBD2 is a possible D gene (5 bases). The CDR3 totals 16 residues. In germline, CDR1 is SGDLS, CDR2 YYNGEE. Deletions cut 0 bases from V and 2 bases from J, with 15 bases between. In nucleotides, the CDR3 is TGTGCCAGCAGCGTAGAGGGAGATCCCGGGACCTACGAGCAGTACTTC. Its protein product is CASSVEGDPGTYEQYF.

CDR3 loop: CASSVGGLGYNEQFF. The CDR3 DNA follows: TGTGCCAGCAGCGTAGGGGGACTGGGATACAATGAGCAGTTCTTC. This rearrangement joins TRBV9 to TRBJ2-1; tentatively, D is TRBD2 (6 bases). Germline V lookup: CDR1 SGDLS, CDR2 YYNGEE. V was shortened by 0 bases and J by 4 bases, with 11 bases between the two germline ends. The CDR3 is 15 amino acids.

The chain combines TRBV2 with TRBJ2-7, with 9 bases identical to TRBD1. Germline loops: CDR1 SNHLY, CDR2 FYNNEI. The V segment lost 7 bases and the J segment 0 bases; nucleotides outside the gene matches: 4. This CDR3 contains 14 residues. The CDR3 sequence: CASTEQGASYEQYF. CDR3 DNA sequence: TGTGCCAGCACCGAACAGGGGGCCTCCTACGAGCAGTACTTC.

This chain joins TRBV2 and TRBJ2-1; unclear D gene. The CDR3 length is 12 residues. Trimming removed 1 base at V and 12 bases at J, with 10 bases between. Germline values: CDR1 SNHLY, CDR2 FYNNEI. DNA of the CDR3: TGTGCCAGCAGTGAAGATCTACAGATGCAGTTCTTC. Protein product: CASSEDLQMQFF.

V and J are TRBV19 and TRBJ1-2; D gene uncertain. From germline, CDR1 is LNHDA and CDR2 SQIVND (reference sequence). Deletions cut 5 bases from V and 2 bases from J, with 9 bases between. The CDR3 consists of 13 residues. The CDR3 nucleotides read TGTGCCAGTAGTGAGGGCCGGAACTATGGCTACACCTTC. This codes for CASSEGRNYGYTF.

The chain joins TRBV7-2 to TRBJ2-7; 7 nucleotides align to TRBD2. The CDR3 has 14 amino acids. With V trimmed by 4 bases and J by 4 bases, 7 bases remained unmatched. Germline V gene data show CDR1 as SGHTA and CDR2 as FQGNSA. CDR3 in amino acids: CASSSLGGGYEQYF. The CDR3, as DNA: TGTGCCAGCAGCTCCCTAGGCGGGGGTTACGAGCAGTACTTC.

The genes are TRBV11-3 and TRBJ2-1; D gene ambiguous. CDR1 and CDR2 from the germline V gene are SGHNT and YENEEA. Trimming cost V 4 bases and J 9 bases, with 10 bases left between them. The CDR3 runs 12 residues. The CDR3 region is CASSSWRSEQFF. DNA for the CDR3: TGTGCCAGCAGCTCCTGGCGGAGTGAGCAGTTCTTC.